What follows is one T cell receptor (beta chain) and its context. This sample is part of a study of blood T cells in healthy people across ages. Using a J-beta primer mix together with a sample-barcoded 5' primer, a second PCR was run for roughly 7 to 11 cycles. TCRdb re-derived calls from the 5' RACE reads in MiXCR, one entry per CDR3 protein. The sample has 1,800,000 or so distinct CDR3 sequences; approximately 40% are singletons. V shed 10 bases, J shed 4 bases, and the junction held 11 bases outside the gene matches. Per the germline V gene, CDR1 is MDHEN and CDR2 is SYDVKM. There are 15 residues in the CDR3.

The sequence was obtained from a human donor in good health. Sequencing was carried out using blood. The chain joins TRBV28 to TRBJ2-1, with 9 bases lining up with TRBD2. CDR3 in DNA: TGTGCCATCAAACGAGCGGGGGGAACTTACAATGAGCAGTTCTTC. Residues: CAIKRAGGTYNEQFF.